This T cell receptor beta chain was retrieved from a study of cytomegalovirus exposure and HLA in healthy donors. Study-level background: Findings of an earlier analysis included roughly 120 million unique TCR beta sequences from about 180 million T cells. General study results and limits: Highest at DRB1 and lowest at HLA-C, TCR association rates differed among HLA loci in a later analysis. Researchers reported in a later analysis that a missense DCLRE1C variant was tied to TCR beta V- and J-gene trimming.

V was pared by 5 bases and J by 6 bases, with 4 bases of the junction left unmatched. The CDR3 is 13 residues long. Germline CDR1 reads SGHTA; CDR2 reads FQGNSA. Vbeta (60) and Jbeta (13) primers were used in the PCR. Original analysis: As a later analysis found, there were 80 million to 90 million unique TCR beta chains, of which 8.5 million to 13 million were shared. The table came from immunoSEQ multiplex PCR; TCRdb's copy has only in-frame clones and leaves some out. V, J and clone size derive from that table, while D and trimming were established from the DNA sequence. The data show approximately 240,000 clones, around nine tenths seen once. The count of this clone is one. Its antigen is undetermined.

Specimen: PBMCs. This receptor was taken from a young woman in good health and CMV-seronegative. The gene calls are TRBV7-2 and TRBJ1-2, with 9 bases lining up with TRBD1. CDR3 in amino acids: CASSPGQGHGYTF. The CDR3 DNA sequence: TGTGCCAGCAGCCCCGGACAGGGGCATGGCTACACCTTC.